Listed here is a single T cell receptor beta chain. Its target is not known. This CDR3 region has 14 residues. Per germline, CDR1 SGHVS and CDR2 FNYEAQ. V lost 1 base, J lost 10 bases, and 16 bases lay in between. Data came from immunoSEQ multiplex PCR; TCRdb stores just in-frame clones and leaves some out. The table lists about 94,000 clones, over 75% of them singletons. The entry originates in a study of graft-versus-host responses after intestinal transplantation. Across the whole study: Anti-thymocyte globulin induction preceded about 3 years of tacrolimus and steroid maintenance in all recipients. Whole-study findings and limits: Among circulating GvH clones, peak levels were associated with early post-transplant declines in HvG clones.

The specimen comprised unstimulated CD8+ T cells sorted from spleen or lymph node cells, sampled before intestinal transplant. The genes are TRBV7-6 and TRBJ2-5; D possibly corresponds to TRBD2 (6 bases). This sequence was found in a human donor who received an intestinal transplant. CDR3 in amino acids: CASSLGGLTRRQYF. DNA of the CDR3: TGTGCCAGCAGCTTAGGGGGACTCACCAGGCGCCAGTACTTC.